The 2 T cell receptor beta chains presented below share a single source sample, sequenced in a study of CD8 T cells in Susac syndrome. Random hexamers were used to reverse transcribe about 0.5 to 1 ug of RNA. MiXCR was run by TCRdb on the immunoSEQ multiplex PCR reads, yielding one entry per CDR3 protein. The table shows about 64,000 distinct CDR3 sequences, with 85% to 95% occurring only once. Sequencing was performed on CD8+ T cells from PBMCs. All receptors derive from a human donor with multiple sclerosis.

The chain employs TRBV5-1 and TRBJ1-2; 8 positions agree with TRBD1. V lost 7 bases to trimming and J lost 4 bases; unmatched junction nucleotides: 6. CDR3 size: 13 residues. Germline V CDR1 and CDR2: SGHRS, YFSETQ. The chain's CDR3 is CASGQGVPYGYTF. The CDR3 nucleotides read TGCGCCAGCGGACAGGGAGTCCCCTATGGCTACACCTTC.

The V gene is TRBV20-1, the J gene TRBJ2-7; D possibly corresponds to TRBD1 (6 bases). Trimming took off 3 bases at V and 2 bases at J, with 23 bases between the two ends. The CDR3 totals 17 residues. Per the germline V gene, CDR1 is DFQATT and CDR2 is SNEGSKA (reference sequence). The CDR3 reads CSARLPTGTLVTYEQYF. The CDR3, as DNA: TGCAGTGCTAGGCTTCCCACGGGGACACTGGTGACCTACGAGCAGTACTTC.